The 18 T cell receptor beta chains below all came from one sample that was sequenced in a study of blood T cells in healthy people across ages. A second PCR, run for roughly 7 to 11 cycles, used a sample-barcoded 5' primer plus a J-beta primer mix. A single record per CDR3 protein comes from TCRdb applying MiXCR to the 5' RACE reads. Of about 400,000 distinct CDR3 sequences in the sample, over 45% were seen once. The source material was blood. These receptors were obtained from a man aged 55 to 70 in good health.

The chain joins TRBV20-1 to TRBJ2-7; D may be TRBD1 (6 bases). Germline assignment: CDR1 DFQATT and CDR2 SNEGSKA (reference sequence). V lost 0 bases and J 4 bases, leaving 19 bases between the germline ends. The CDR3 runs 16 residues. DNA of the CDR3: TGCAGTGCTAGAGAGGCTACAGGGCCGTCAAAGTACGAGCAGTACTTC. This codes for CSAREATGPSKYEQYF.

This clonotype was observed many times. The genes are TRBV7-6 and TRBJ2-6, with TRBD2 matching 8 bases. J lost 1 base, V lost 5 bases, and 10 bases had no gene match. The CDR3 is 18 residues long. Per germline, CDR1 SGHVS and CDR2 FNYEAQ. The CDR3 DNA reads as TGTGCCAGCAGCCCCGGGAGGGGTGCGTTGTCTGGGGCCAACGTCCTGACTTTC. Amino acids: CASSPGRGALSGANVLTF.

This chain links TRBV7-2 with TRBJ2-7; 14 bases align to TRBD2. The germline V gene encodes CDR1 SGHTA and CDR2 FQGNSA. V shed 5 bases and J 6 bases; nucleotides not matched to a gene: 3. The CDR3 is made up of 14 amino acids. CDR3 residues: CASSLGTSGSEQYF. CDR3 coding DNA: TGTGCCAGCAGCCTTGGGACTAGCGGGAGCGAGCAGTACTTC.

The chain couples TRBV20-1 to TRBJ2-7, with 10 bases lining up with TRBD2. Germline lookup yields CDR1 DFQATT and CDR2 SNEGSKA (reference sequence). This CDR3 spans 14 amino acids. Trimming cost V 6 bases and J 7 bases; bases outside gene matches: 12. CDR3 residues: CSANLAGVGNEQYF. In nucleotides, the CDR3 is TGCAGTGCCAACCTAGCGGGAGTGGGCAATGAGCAGTACTTC.

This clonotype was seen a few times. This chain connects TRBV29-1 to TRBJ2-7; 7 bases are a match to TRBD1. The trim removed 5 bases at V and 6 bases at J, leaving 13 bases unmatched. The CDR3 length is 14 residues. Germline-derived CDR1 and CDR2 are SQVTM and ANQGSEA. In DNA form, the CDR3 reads TGCAGCGTTCGATCCGGGACAGCTATTGGCGAGCAGTACTTC. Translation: CSVRSGTAIGEQYF.

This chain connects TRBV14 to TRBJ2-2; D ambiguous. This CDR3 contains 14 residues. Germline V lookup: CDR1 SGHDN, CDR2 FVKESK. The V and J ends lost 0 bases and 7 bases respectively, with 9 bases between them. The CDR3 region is CASSQEWRGGELFF. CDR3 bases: TGTGCCAGCAGCCAAGAGTGGCGTGGCGGGGAGCTGTTTTTT.

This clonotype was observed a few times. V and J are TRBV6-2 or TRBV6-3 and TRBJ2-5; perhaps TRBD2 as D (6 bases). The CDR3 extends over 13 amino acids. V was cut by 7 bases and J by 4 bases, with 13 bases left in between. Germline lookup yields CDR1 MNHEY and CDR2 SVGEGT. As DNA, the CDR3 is TGTGCCAGCACCTCGCGGGGTAGAGAGACCCAGTACTTC. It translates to CASTSRGRETQYF.

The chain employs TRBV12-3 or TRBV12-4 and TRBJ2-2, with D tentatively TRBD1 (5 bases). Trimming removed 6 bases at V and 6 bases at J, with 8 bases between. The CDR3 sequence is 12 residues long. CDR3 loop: CASRQVSGELFF. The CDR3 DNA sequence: TGTGCCAGCAGACAGGTTTCCGGGGAGCTGTTTTTT.

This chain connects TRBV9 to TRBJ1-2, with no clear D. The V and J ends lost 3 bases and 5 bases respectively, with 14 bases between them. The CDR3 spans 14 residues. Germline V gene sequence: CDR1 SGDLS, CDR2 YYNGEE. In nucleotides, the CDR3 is TGTGCCAGCAGCGCCCCGCGGCCAAATTATGGCTACACCTTC. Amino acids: CASSAPRPNYGYTF.

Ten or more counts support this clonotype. CDR3 protein: CASSTVRTTSYEQYF. The CDR3 nucleotides are TGTGCCAGCAGCACGGTTCGGACTACCTCCTACGAGCAGTACTTC. The rearrangement links TRBV7-2 to TRBJ2-7; D is possibly TRBD2 (6 bases). Looked up from germline, CDR1 is SGHTA and CDR2 is FQGNSA. Trimming took off 5 bases at V and 0 bases at J, with 14 bases between the two ends. CDR3 length equals 15 residues.

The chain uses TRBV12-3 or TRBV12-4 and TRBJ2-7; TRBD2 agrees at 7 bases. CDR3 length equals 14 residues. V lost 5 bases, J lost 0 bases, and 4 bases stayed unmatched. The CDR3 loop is CASSGRGPSYEQYF. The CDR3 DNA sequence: TGTGCCAGCAGTGGGAGGGGCCCCTCCTACGAGCAGTACTTC.

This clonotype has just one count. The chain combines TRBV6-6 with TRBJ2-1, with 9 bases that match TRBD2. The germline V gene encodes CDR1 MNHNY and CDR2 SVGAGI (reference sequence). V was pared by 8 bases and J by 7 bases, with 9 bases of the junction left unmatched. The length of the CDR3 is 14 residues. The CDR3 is CASLVGGGANEQFF. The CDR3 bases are TGTGCCAGCCTCGTGGGCGGGGGGGCAAATGAGCAGTTCTTC.

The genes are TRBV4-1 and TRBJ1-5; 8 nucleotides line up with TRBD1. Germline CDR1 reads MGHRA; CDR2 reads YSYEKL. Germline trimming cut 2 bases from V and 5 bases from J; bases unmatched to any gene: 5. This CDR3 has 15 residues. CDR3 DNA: TGCGCCAGCAGCCAACGACAGGGGATGGATCAGCCCCAGCATTTT. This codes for CASSQRQGMDQPQHF.

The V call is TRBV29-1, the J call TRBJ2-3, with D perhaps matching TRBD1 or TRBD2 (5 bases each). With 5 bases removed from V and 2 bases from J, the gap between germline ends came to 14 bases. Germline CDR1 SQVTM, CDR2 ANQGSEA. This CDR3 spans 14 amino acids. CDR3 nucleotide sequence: TGCAGCGTTTCGGGACGGACGATCACAGATACGCAGTATTTT. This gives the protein CSVSGRTITDTQYF.

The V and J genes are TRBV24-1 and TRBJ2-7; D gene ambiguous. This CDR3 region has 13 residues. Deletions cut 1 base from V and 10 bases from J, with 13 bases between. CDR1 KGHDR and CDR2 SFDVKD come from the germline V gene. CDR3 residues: CATSDFAQSIQYF. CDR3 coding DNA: TGTGCCACCAGTGATTTCGCACAGAGTATTCAGTACTTC.

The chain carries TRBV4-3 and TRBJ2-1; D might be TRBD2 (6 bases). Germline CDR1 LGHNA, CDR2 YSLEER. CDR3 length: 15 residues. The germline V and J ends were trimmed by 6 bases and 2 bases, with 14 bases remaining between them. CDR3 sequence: CASSLGGLAYNEQFF. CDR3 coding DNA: TGCGCCAGCAGTCTTGGGGGGTTGGCCTACAATGAGCAGTTCTTC.

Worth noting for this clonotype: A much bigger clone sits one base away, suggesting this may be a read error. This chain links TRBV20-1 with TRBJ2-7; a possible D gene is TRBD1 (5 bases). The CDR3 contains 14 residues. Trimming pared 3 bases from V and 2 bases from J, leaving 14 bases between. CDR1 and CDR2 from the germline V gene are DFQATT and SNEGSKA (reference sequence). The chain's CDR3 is CSASDNRSPYEQYF. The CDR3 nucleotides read TGCAGTGCTAGTGACAACAGGAGCCCCTACGAGCAGTACTTC.

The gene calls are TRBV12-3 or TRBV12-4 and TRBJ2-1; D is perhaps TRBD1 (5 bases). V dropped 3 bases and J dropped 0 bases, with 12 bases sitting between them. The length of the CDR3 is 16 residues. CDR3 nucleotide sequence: TGTGCCAGCAGTTTCCTTCAGGGCCACTCCTACAATGAGCAGTTCTTC. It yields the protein CASSFLQGHSYNEQFF.